The source of this T cell receptor (beta chain) is a study of T cells expressing NK-cell markers. Study-level results: These clonotypes additionally ranked first within the CD3+CD56-NKG2C+ fraction of a few donors. The dominant NKG2C+ clonotypes represented about 1.0-7.5% of CD8+ T cells in 6 or 7 donors.

Turning to this clonotype: Its antigen is undetermined.

Germline CDR1 SGHTS, CDR2 YDEGEE. This CDR3 comprises 11 residues. TCRdb processed the 5' RACE reads again and assigns one entry to each CDR3 protein, with no DNA. The repertoire table contains about 170,000 distinct CDR3 sequences. Specimen: blood T cells: a sorted CD56 or NKG2C T cell subset, CD4+ or CD8+ T cells, or bulk PBMC T cells (not recorded which). The rearrangement joins TRBV5-8 to TRBJ1-2. This TCR came from a man aged 18-69 years in good health. The CDR3 is CASSLALGYTF.